Here is one T cell receptor beta chain with its context. This clonotype was observed many times. Its antigen has not been determined. Base-call qualities are not available, and no considerably larger clone is one nucleotide away. The entry originates in a study of response to subunit inactivated influenza vaccine (dated by TCRdb to the late 2010s). For the wider study: Deep quantitative T cell receptor repertoire profiling was used in the study to track responses to a trivalent subunit inactivated influenza vaccine.

Points the paper makes about the study in general: The authors suggested that each seasonal influenza vaccination may recruit only a limited number of new T cells.

Library preparation employed RT-PCR. For sequencing, an Illumina HiSeq 2500 was employed. TCRdb took the public reads, trimmed them with fastp at Q25, ran MiXCR for clone calling and kept in-frame beta chains. Identical CDR3 proteins give one entry, which carries the most common genes and DNA. A total of 600,000 to 700,000 distinct CDR3 sequences appear in this sample, 14% of them only once. The ten largest clonotypes hold 7.5% to 8% of the sample. CDR1 is given as MGHDK and CDR2 as SYGVNS, both from the germline V gene. Reading from cysteine to phenylalanine, the CDR3 counts 12 amino acids. Of all the DNA, just the CDR3 is kept, 36 bases in frame from base 1. V loses 6 bases of germline sequence and J loses 5 bases, and the interval between the two ends is 10 bases.

This clonotype was obtained from a man aged 50-59 years who received an inactivated influenza vaccine. Donor details come from another sample of the same person, matched by shared clones. The sequencing used PBMCs from blood, collected roughly 2 weeks before vaccination. The chain is made from TRBV25-1 and TRBJ1-2, and the D gene may be TRBD1, 5 bases matching. The DNA sequence follows: TGTGCCAGCAGCCCGGGACCTTATGGCTACACCTTC. It specifies CASSPGPYGYTF.